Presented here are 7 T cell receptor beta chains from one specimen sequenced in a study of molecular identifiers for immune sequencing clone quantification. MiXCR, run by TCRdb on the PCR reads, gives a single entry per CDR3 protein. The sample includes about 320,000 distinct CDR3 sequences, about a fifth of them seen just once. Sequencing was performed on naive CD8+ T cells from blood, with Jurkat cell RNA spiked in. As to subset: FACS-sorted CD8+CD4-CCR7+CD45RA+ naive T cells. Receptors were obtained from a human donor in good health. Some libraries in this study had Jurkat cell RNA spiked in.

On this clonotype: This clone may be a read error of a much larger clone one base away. The CDR3 DNA reads TGTGCCAGCAGCTTGTATGGGGGACTTGAACGCCCTGGGGCCAACGTCCTGACTTTC. Its protein is CASSLYGGLERPGANVLTF. The rearrangement links TRBV5-3 to TRBJ2-6, with a weak D call TRBD2 (6 bases). TRBV5-3 is designated an ORF whose function remains uncertain. This CDR3 is 19 amino acids long.

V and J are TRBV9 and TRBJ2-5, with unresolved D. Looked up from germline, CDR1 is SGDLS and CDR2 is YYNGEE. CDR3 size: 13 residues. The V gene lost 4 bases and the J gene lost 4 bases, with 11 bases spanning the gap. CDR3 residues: CASSPAAGETQYF. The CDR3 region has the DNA TGTGCCAGCAGCCCCGCGGCCGGAGAGACCCAGTACTTC.

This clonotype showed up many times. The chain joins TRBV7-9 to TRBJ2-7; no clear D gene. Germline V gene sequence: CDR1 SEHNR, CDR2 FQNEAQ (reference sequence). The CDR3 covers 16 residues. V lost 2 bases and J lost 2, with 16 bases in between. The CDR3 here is CASSLSGQRITYEQYF. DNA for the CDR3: TGTGCCAGCAGCTTATCGGGCCAGAGAATAACCTACGAGCAGTACTTC.

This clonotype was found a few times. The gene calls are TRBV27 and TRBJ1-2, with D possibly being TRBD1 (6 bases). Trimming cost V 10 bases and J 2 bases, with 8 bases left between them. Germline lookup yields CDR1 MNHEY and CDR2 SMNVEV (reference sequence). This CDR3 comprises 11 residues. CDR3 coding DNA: TGTGCCACCGGACAGAACTATGGCTACACCTTC. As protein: CATGQNYGYTF.

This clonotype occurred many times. CDR3 in amino acids: CASSQWSGNEETQYF. The CDR3 bases are TGCGCCAGCAGCCAGTGGTCCGGGAATGAGGAGACCCAGTACTTC. This chain uses TRBV4-3 with TRBJ2-5; weak D call: TRBD2 (5 bases). This CDR3 has 15 residues. From germline, CDR1 is LGHNA and CDR2 YSLEER. The V end lost 3 bases, the J end lost 5 bases, and 16 bases lay between the germline ends.

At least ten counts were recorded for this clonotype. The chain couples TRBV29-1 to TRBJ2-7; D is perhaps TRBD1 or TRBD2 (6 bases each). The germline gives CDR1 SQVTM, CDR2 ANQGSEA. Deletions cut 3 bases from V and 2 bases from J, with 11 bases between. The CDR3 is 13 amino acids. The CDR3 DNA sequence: TGCAGCGTTGATGAGGGGGGCCCCTACGAGCAGTACTTC. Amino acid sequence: CSVDEGGPYEQYF.

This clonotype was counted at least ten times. CDR3 DNA: TGCAGTGCTAGTGTTGGGGGAGAGCAGTACTTC. Encoded protein: CSASVGGEQYF. This rearrangement joins TRBV20-1 to TRBJ2-7; the D gene could be TRBD1 or TRBD2 (5 bases each). V dropped 3 bases and J dropped 7 bases, with 10 bases sitting between them. The CDR3 contains 11 residues. Germline CDR1 reads DFQATT; CDR2 reads SNEGSKA (reference sequence).